This TCR beta chain was captured by sequencing in a study of CD8 T cells in ankylosing spondylitis. Study-wide results and limits: Ankylosing spondylitis blood appeared to carry a characteristic TCR beta motif of roughly eight highly homologous variants. Disease-linked clones proved CD8+ and comparatively uncommon in peripheral blood.

The CDR3 sequence is 12 residues long. TCRdb reanalysed the 5' RACE reads using MiXCR and keeps one entry per CDR3 protein. The repertoire consists of a few hundred thousand distinct CDR3 sequences, with approximately 12% occurring once and the leading ten covering approximately 6.3%. In regard to this clonotype: Its antigen is undetermined. One junction end does not reproduce the germline sequence, and a read error may be involved.

The rearrangement joins TRBV12-3 or TRBV12-4 to TRBJ2-1; D uncertain. Material: blood, either unsorted or a sorted T cell fraction (not recorded which). The receptor was isolated from a male donor with ankylosing spondylitis. The CDR3 sequence is CASSPRFGPVSF. As DNA, the CDR3 is TGTGCCAGCAGCCCCCGTTTCGGACCCGTCTCCTTC.